Listed here are 27 T cell receptor beta chains from one sample, sequenced in a study of T-cell reconstitution after alpha-beta-depleted transplantation in children. A TCRbeta library incorporating unique molecular identifiers was prepared. TCRdb used MiXCR to reprocess the PCR reads, holding one entry per CDR3 protein. The repertoire consists of roughly 590,000 distinct CDR3 sequences, with approximately 15% occurring once and the leading ten covering 0.8% to 1.1%. This sample comprised PBMCs from the stem cell graft donor, obtained from the stem cell graft. Receptor source: a human donor who donated a stem cell graft to a child with acute myeloid leukemia.

The rearrangement joins TRBV6-5 to TRBJ2-4; D uncertain. The CDR3 is made up of 15 amino acids. Trimming shortened V by 6 bases and J by 6 bases, and 18 bases separated the two germline ends. From germline, CDR1 is MNHEY and CDR2 SVGAGI. The DNA for the CDR3 is TGTGCCAGCAGCCCCGTTCCGGAGAGAGGAAACATTCAGTACTTC. It codes for CASSPVPERGNIQYF.

The gene calls are TRBV7-2 and TRBJ2-7; 9 positions agree with TRBD1. The V and J ends lost 5 bases and 2 bases, in that order; junction bases with no gene match: 10. Germline loops: CDR1 SGHTA, CDR2 FQGNSA. This CDR3 is 16 amino acids long. This CDR3 is CASSPTPGQGPYEQYF. For the CDR3, the DNA is TGTGCCAGCAGCCCAACCCCGGGACAGGGTCCCTACGAGCAGTACTTC.

This chain links TRBV27 with TRBJ2-7; D remains unclear. This CDR3 spans 13 amino acids. With 0 bases removed from V and 5 bases from J, the gap between germline ends came to 8 bases. Per the germline V gene, CDR1 is MNHEY and CDR2 is SMNVEV (reference sequence). As DNA, the CDR3 is TGTGCCAGCAGTTTATCCTCTTCAAACGAGCAGTACTTC. Translating gives CASSLSSSNEQYF.

This clonotype was seen at least ten times. The junction and the germline gene differ at one end; a read error may be behind it. The chain employs TRBV5-5 and TRBJ2-2, with unresolved D. Germline V CDR1 and CDR2: SGHKS, YYEKEE (reference sequence). CDR3 length: 14 residues. The CDR3 region is CASSLRTNTGELFF. In nucleotides, the CDR3 is TGCGCCAGCAGCTTGAGGACGAACACCGGGGAGCTGTTTTTT.

This clonotype has a count of ten or more. This rearrangement joins TRBV7-2 to TRBJ2-3; D is uncertain. The CDR3 sequence is 13 residues long. Looked up from germline, CDR1 is SGHTA and CDR2 is FQGNSA. The V gene lost 2 bases and the J gene lost 2 bases, with 5 bases spanning the gap. CDR3 sequence reads: CASSLRITDTQYF. CDR3 sequence (DNA): TGTGCCAGCAGCTTACGGATCACAGATACGCAGTATTTT. Combining the CDR3 with reference TRBV7-2 and TRBJ2-3 gives the whole variable domain GAGVSQSPSNKVTEKGKDVELRCDPISGHTALYWYRQSLGQGLEFLIYFQGNSAPDKSGLPSDRFSAERTGGSVSTLTIQRTQQEDSAVYLCASSLRITDTQYFGPGTRLTVL.

Here the CDR3 reads CASSPAPNYGYTF. The CDR3 coding sequence is TGTGCCAGTAGCCCTGCCCCTAACTATGGCTACACCTTC. The chain combines TRBV11-2 with TRBJ1-2; D unclear. This CDR3 comprises 13 residues. Trimming shortened V by 9 bases and J by 0 bases, and 11 bases separated the two germline ends. Per the germline V gene, CDR1 is SGHAT and CDR2 is FQNNGV.

A single count supports this clonotype. This sequence joins TRBV6-2 or TRBV6-3 and TRBJ1-5, with 8 bases aligning to TRBD1. J was trimmed by 1 base and V by 2 bases; bases with no gene match: 13. This CDR3 region has 19 residues. Germline CDR1 and CDR2: MNHEY and SVGEGT. The CDR3 bases are TGTGCCAGCAGTTACCCCCCCATGGGGACAGGTAGAAGCAATCAGCCCCAGCATTTT. The encoded protein is CASSYPPMGTGRSNQPQHF.

This clonotype has ten or more counts. The chain combines TRBV9 with TRBJ2-5; no reliable D call. The V and J ends lost 7 bases and 3 bases respectively, with 13 bases between them. Per germline, CDR1 SGDLS and CDR2 YYNGEE. This CDR3 comprises 13 residues. The DNA for the CDR3 is TGTGCCAGCGCCCGTCCGGACGAAGAGACCCAGTACTTC. Translating gives CASARPDEETQYF.

Many counts were recorded for this clonotype. CDR3 in amino acids: CSAGPRQFTDTQYF. The CDR3 DNA reads as TGCAGCGCCGGCCCCCGACAGTTCACAGATACGCAGTATTTT. The chain couples TRBV29-1 to TRBJ2-3, with D possibly matching TRBD1 (5 bases). Germline V lookup: CDR1 SQVTM, CDR2 ANQGSEA. The CDR3 length is 14 residues. Trimming pared 7 bases from V and 2 bases from J, leaving 16 bases between.

This clonotype was counted ten times or more. The CDR3 is CSASVGGTQYF. The CDR3, as DNA: TGCAGTGCTAGTGTTGGAGGTACGCAGTATTTT. This sequence joins TRBV20-1 and TRBJ2-3; possible D gene TRBD2, 5 bases. The CDR3 length is 11 residues. CDR1 DFQATT and CDR2 SNEGSKA come from the germline V gene (reference sequence). Deletions cut 3 bases from V and 8 bases from J, with 9 bases between.

This clonotype showed up many times. J is TRBJ1-2 and V is TRBV20-1; TRBD1 might be the D (5 bases). V dropped 6 bases and J dropped 2 bases, with 16 bases sitting between them. This CDR3 is 14 amino acids long. Per germline, CDR1 DFQATT and CDR2 SNEGSKA (reference sequence). The CDR3 sequence is CSAPGTQGNYGYTF. The CDR3 nucleotides are TGCAGTGCCCCCGGGACCCAAGGGAACTATGGCTACACCTTC.

The sample holds a few counts of this clonotype. The V gene is TRBV9, the J gene TRBJ2-3; 8 bases are a match to TRBD2. The CDR3 consists of 15 residues. CDR1 and CDR2 (germline): SGDLS, YYNGEE. V was pared by 2 bases and J by 1 base, with 3 bases of the junction left unmatched. The DNA of the CDR3 is TGTGCCAGCAGCGTCACTAGCGGACGCACAGATACGCAGTATTTT. This translates into CASSVTSGRTDTQYF. Looking up the rest from reference TRBV9 and TRBJ2-3 gives the full variable domain: DSGVTQTPKHLITATGQRVTLRCSPRSGDLSVYWYQQSLDQGLQFLIQYYNGEERAKGNILERFSAQQFPDLHSELNLSSLELGDSALYFCASSVTSGRTDTQYFGPGTRLTVL.

This clonotype has a count of ten or more. The chain joins TRBV4-2 to TRBJ1-2; no clear D. In germline, CDR1 is LGHNA, CDR2 YNFKEQ. Between the trimmed V and J ends, which lost 1 base and 6 bases, there was a span of 6 bases. The length of the CDR3 is 12 residues. The CDR3 is CASSQGGDGYTF. The CDR3 bases are TGTGCCAGCAGCCAAGGCGGAGATGGCTACACCTTC.

This clonotype was counted many times. V usage is TRBV20-1 and J usage is TRBJ1-6; D call uncertain. V was cut by 0 bases and J by 8 bases, with 8 bases left in between. CDR1 DFQATT and CDR2 SNEGSKA come from the germline V gene (reference sequence). This CDR3 has 13 residues. CDR3 sequence (DNA): TGCAGTGCTAGAGAGGGTGAGCATTCACCCCTCCACTTT. The encoded protein is CSAREGEHSPLHF.

The rearrangement uses TRBV5-5 and TRBJ2-3; tentative D call: TRBD2 (6 bases). The ends were cut back, 0 bases at V and 8 bases at J, with 13 bases in the middle. This CDR3 has 14 amino acids. Per germline, CDR1 SGHKS and CDR2 YYEKEE (reference sequence). This CDR3 is CASSLGLDWGTQYF. The CDR3 DNA is TGTGCCAGCAGCTTGGGACTAGACTGGGGTACGCAGTATTTT.

This clonotype has more than one count but fewer than ten. The rearrangement joins TRBV10-3 to TRBJ2-7; D remains unclear. Germline CDR1 ENHRY, CDR2 SYGVKD. V lost 4 bases, J lost 7 bases, and 14 bases lay in between. The CDR3 runs 13 residues. CDR3 loop: CAISGGIGEEQYF. In DNA form, the CDR3 reads TGTGCCATCAGTGGTGGCATCGGAGAAGAGCAGTACTTC.

Concerning this clonotype: A much larger clone differs from this one at a single base, so this may be a read error. J is TRBJ1-2 and V is TRBV20-1; no firm D call. CDR1 DFQATT and CDR2 SNEGSKA come from the germline V gene (reference sequence). This CDR3 has 13 amino acids. The CDR3 bases are TGCAGTGCTCCCACCGACGGGCTCTATGGCCACACCTTC. It translates to CSAPTDGLYGHTF.

This clonotype appeared many times. The rearrangement joins TRBV29-1 to TRBJ2-5; D remains ambiguous. V lost 4 bases and J 0 bases, leaving 3 bases between the germline ends. Germline CDR1 and CDR2: SQVTM and ANQGSEA. The CDR3 totals 11 residues. CDR3 region: CSVGNQETQYF. CDR3 nucleotide sequence: TGCAGCGTTGGGAACCAAGAGACCCAGTACTTC.

This clonotype was picked up many times. The chain uses TRBV29-1 and TRBJ2-1; possible D gene TRBD2, 6 bases. Germline V gene lookup returns CDR1 SQVTM and CDR2 ANQGSEA. The CDR3 runs 12 residues. Trimming took off 8 bases at V and 8 bases at J, with 16 bases between the two ends. CDR3 loop: CSSRRRDDEQFF. The CDR3 nucleotides read TGCAGCAGTCGACGGAGGGACGATGAGCAGTTCTTC.

This clonotype has at least ten counts. The genes are TRBV11-2 and TRBJ1-6; D unclear. The CDR3 is 17 amino acids. Trimming removed 0 bases from V and 2 bases from J, with 11 bases in between. The germline gives CDR1 SGHAT, CDR2 FQNNGV. The CDR3 DNA reads TGTGCCAGCAGCTTAGAACAGATTCGTACCTATAATTCACCCCTCCACTTT. Translation: CASSLEQIRTYNSPLHF. Using reference TRBV11-2 and TRBJ1-6 for the parts outside the CDR3, the full variable domain is EAGVAQSPRYKIIEKRQSVAFWCNPISGHATLYWYQQILGQGPKLLIQFQNNGVVDDSQLPKDRFSAERLKGVDSTLKIQPAKLEDSAVYLCASSLEQIRTYNSPLHFGNGTRLTVT.

This clonotype appeared many times. This chain uses TRBV5-1 with TRBJ2-7; 9 nucleotides match TRBD1. Trimming at V came to 4 bases and at J to 4 bases, leaving 6 bases not matched to a gene. CDR3 length: 14 residues. CDR1 and CDR2 (germline): SGHRS, YFSETQ. CDR3 DNA sequence: TGCGCCAGCAGCCTTCAGACAGGGGGGTACGAGCAGTACTTC. It translates to CASSLQTGGYEQYF.

This clonotype was seen a few times. V gene TRBV7-9 combines with J gene TRBJ1-5; D is ambiguous. V lost 5 bases, J lost 5 bases, and 7 bases lay in between. Germline loops: CDR1 SEHNR, CDR2 FQNEAQ (reference sequence). This CDR3 has 12 amino acids. The CDR3 sequence is CASSTDHQPQHF. The CDR3 DNA sequence: TGTGCCAGCAGCACGGACCATCAGCCCCAGCATTTT.

This clonotype was seen only a few times. Sequence at one end of the junction differs from germline and may be a read error. The chain carries TRBV12-3 or TRBV12-4 and TRBJ1-1, with no clear D. The CDR3 spans 15 residues. The CDR3 DNA reads TGTGCCAGCAGTGCGCGCGGGAGAGGACGCACTGAAGTTTTCTTT. Amino acids: CASSARGRGRTEVFF.

This clonotype showed up many times. One junction end disagrees with the germline gene, perhaps due to a read error. This chain connects TRBV10-3 to TRBJ2-3; D is perhaps TRBD2 (5 bases). Germline CDR1 is ENHRY and CDR2 is SYGVKD. The CDR3 is 13 amino acids. CDR3 in amino acids: CAISDAGGDTQYF. CDR3 in DNA: TGTGCCATAAGTGATGCGGGTGGTGATACGCAGTATTTT.

On this clonotype itself: A much more abundant neighbour one base away suggests this may be a read error. The chain carries TRBV20-1 and TRBJ2-7; weak D call: TRBD2 (5 bases). From germline, CDR1 is DFQATT and CDR2 SNEGSKA (reference sequence). The CDR3 extends over 12 amino acids. The ends were cut back, 6 bases at V and 0 bases at J, with 9 bases in the middle. In nucleotides, the CDR3 is TGCAGTGCCGGCGGGCCCTCCTACGAGCAGTACGTC. Its translation: CSAGGPSYEQYV.

The chain has TRBV5-6 and TRBJ1-5; D not resolved. CDR3 size: 12 residues. Germline CDR1 and CDR2: SGHDT and YYEEEE. The V end lost 4 bases, the J end lost 10 bases, and 12 bases lay between the germline ends. The CDR3 sequence: CASSRPGKPQHF. DNA of the CDR3: TGTGCCAGCAGCCGTCCCGGGAAACCCCAGCATTTT. The whole variable domain, filled in from reference TRBV5-6 and TRBJ1-5, reads DAGVTQSPTHLIKTRGQQVTLRCSPKSGHDTVSWYQQALGQGPQFIFQYYEEEERQRGNFPDRFSGHQFPNYSSELNVNALLLGDSALYLCASSRPGKPQHFGDGTRLSIL.

V is TRBV5-1 and J is TRBJ2-2; D possibly uses TRBD1 or TRBD2 (5 bases each). The CDR3 runs to 16 residues. Germline V lookup: CDR1 SGHRS, CDR2 YFSETQ. Trimming shortened V by 5 bases and J by 2 bases, and 16 bases separated the two germline ends. The CDR3, as DNA: TGCGCCAGCAGTCCAGGGACCCCCTTAAACACCGGGGAGCTGTTTTTT. Encoded protein: CASSPGTPLNTGELFF.